The 10 T cell receptor beta chains below all came from one sample that was sequenced in a study of blood T cells in healthy people across ages. A sample-barcoded 5' primer and a J-beta primer mix were used in a second PCR of about 7 to 12 cycles. TCRdb reprocessed the 5' RACE reads with MiXCR, giving one entry per CDR3 protein. The sample lists around 320,000 distinct CDR3 sequences; roughly 26% were seen once. The sequencing input was blood. Receptors were obtained from a woman aged 70 to 79 in good health.

V usage is TRBV5-1 and J usage is TRBJ2-6, with D possibly matching TRBD1 (7 bases). The CDR3 is made up of 18 amino acids. CDR1 is SGHRS and CDR2 is YFSETQ in the germline V gene. The V end lost 4 bases, the J end lost 0 bases, and 17 bases lay between the germline ends. The CDR3 protein is CASSAGQTVLSGANVLTF. The CDR3 bases are TGCGCCAGCAGCGCGGGACAGACAGTCCTCTCTGGGGCCAACGTCCTGACTTTC.

The sample holds a few counts of this clonotype. This sequence joins TRBV25-1 and TRBJ1-6; the D gene is possibly TRBD1 (5 bases). Germline CDR1 reads MGHDK; CDR2 reads SYGVNS. CDR3 length: 14 residues. Trimming took 6 bases from V and 6 from J, leaving 12 bases between them. Here the CDR3 DNA reads TGTGCCAGCAGCCCGGGACGGAGTAATTCACCCCTCCACTTT. Protein: CASSPGRSNSPLHF. Together with reference TRBV25-1 and TRBJ1-6, the CDR3 gives the full variable domain: EADIYQTPRYLVIGTGKKITLECSQTMGHDKMYWYQQDPGMELHLIHYSYGVNSTEKGDLSSESTVSRIRTEHFPLTLESARPSHTSQYLCASSPGRSNSPLHFGNGTRLTVT.

This clonotype was counted only a few times. The gene calls are TRBV7-9 and TRBJ2-1; 10 bases are shared with TRBD2. Germline V gives CDR1 SEHNR, CDR2 FQNEAQ (reference sequence). Trimming removed 5 bases from V and 7 bases from J; junction bases left unmatched: 8. CDR3 length equals 15 residues. In DNA form, the CDR3 reads TGTGCCAGCAGCAAGAGCGGGAGGGCCGAAAATGAGCAGTTCTTC. Protein sequence: CASSKSGRAENEQFF.

The chain uses TRBV7-2 and TRBJ2-5; a possible D gene is TRBD2 (5 bases). The J call may be in error: the DNA end matches TRBJ2-1 better. Germline lookup yields CDR1 SGHTA and CDR2 FQGNSA. The CDR3 has 15 amino acids. The CDR3 loop is CASSSGLLRFNEQFF. CDR3 nucleotide sequence: TGTGCCAGCAGCTCCGGACTGTTAAGGTTCAATGAGCAGTTCTTC.

This clonotype was recorded a few times. This sequence joins TRBV28 and TRBJ1-5; D possibly corresponds to TRBD1 (5 bases). The V gene lost 3 bases and the J gene lost 7 bases, with 10 bases spanning the gap. Germline CDR1 and CDR2: MDHEN and SYDVKM. The CDR3 runs 13 residues. In DNA, the CDR3 is TGTGCCAGCAGTTTTGGGGGTTGGCAGCCCCAGCATTTT. Protein product: CASSFGGWQPQHF.

The chain employs TRBV3-1 and TRBJ2-7, with D uncertain. Trimming took off 0 bases at V and 7 bases at J, with 7 bases between the two ends. The CDR3 runs 12 residues. Germline CDR1 LGHDT, CDR2 YNNKEL (reference sequence). Written as DNA, the CDR3 is TGTGCCAGCAGCCAAGAGGGGTGGGAGCAGTACTTC. Translating it yields CASSQEGWEQYF.

The rearrangement joins TRBV12-3 or TRBV12-4 to TRBJ2-1; weak D call: TRBD2 (6 bases). The CDR3 covers 12 residues. V was trimmed by 4 bases and J by 13 bases, leaving 14 bases between them. The CDR3 DNA sequence: TGTGCCAGCAGTTCCCGGGACTGGCTACAGTTCTTC. Translated, it gives CASSSRDWLQFF.

V usage is TRBV29-1 and J usage is TRBJ2-7; D remains ambiguous. Germline CDR1 and CDR2: SQVTM and ANQGSEA. V shed 0 bases and J shed 6 bases, with 9 bases lying between them. The CDR3 spans 12 residues. CDR3 protein: CSVEEGSVEQYF. Here the CDR3 DNA reads TGCAGCGTTGAAGAGGGAAGTGTCGAGCAGTACTTC.

The V and J genes are TRBV2 and TRBJ2-5; 12 positions match TRBD2. Near its end, the DNA agrees better with TRBJ2-1, so the J call may be wrong. The germline V gene encodes CDR1 SNHLY and CDR2 FYNNEI. The length of the CDR3 is 14 residues. CDR3 in amino acids: CASSGTSGTNEQFF. The CDR3 DNA reads TGTGCCAGCAGTGGGACTAGCGGGACCAATGAGCAGTTCTTC.

This clonotype appeared many times. The chain has TRBV20-1 and TRBJ2-1, with D uncertain. Trimming removed 0 bases at V and 7 bases at J, with 13 bases between. The CDR3 length is 14 residues. Germline CDR1 DFQATT, CDR2 SNEGSKA (reference sequence). The DNA for the CDR3 is TGCAGTGCTAGAGATCTTCAGCGTCTAAATGAGCAGTTCTTC. Translated, it gives CSARDLQRLNEQFF.